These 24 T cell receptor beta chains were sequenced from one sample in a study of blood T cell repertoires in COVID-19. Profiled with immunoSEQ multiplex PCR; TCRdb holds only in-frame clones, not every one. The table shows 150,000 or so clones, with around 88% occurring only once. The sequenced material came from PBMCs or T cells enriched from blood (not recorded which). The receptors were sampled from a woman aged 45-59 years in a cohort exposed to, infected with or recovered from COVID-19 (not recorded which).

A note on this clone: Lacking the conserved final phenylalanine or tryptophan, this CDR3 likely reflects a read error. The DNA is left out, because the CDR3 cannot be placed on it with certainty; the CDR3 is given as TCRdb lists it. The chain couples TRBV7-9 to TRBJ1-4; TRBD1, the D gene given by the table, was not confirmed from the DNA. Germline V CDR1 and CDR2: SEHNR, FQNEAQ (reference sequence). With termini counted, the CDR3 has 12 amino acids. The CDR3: CASSGEQGAVVL.

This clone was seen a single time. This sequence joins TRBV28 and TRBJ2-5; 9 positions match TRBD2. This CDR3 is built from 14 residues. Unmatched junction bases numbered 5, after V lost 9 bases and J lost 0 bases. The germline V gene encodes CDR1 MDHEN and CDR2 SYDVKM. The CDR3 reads CASSASGDQETQYF. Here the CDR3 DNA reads TGTGCCAGTTCCGCTAGCGGGGACCAAGAGACCCAGTACTTC.

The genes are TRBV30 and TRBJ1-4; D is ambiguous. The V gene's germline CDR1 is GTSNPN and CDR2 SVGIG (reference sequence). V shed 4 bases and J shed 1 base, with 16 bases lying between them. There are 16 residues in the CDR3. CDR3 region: CAWMEHTGLTNEKLFF. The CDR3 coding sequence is TGTGCCTGGATGGAGCACACGGGGTTAACTAATGAAAAACTGTTTTTT.

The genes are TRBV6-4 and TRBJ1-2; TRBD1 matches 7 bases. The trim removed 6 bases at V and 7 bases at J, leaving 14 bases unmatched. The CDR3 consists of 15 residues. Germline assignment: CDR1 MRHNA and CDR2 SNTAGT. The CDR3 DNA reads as TGTGCCAGCAGCGGATCCACAGGGGCTTTGTCTGGCTACACCTTC. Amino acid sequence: CASSGSTGALSGYTF.

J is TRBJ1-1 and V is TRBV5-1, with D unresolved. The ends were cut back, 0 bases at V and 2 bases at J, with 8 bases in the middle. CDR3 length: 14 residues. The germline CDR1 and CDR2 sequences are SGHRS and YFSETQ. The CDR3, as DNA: TGCGCCAGCAGCTTGGATTTAGTTAACACTGAAGCTTTCTTT. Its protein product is CASSLDLVNTEAFF.

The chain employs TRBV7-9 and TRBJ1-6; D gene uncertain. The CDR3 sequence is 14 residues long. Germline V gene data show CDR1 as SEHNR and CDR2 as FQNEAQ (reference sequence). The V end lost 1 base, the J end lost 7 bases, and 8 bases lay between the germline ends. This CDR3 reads CASSLGAENSPLHF. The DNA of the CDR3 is TGTGCCAGCAGCTTAGGGGCCGAGAATTCACCCCTCCACTTT.

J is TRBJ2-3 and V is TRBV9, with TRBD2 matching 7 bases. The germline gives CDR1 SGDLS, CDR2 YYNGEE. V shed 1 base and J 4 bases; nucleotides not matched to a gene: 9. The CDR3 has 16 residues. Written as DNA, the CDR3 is TGTGCCAGCAGCGTATCAGCAGGGAGCGGGGCAGATACGCAGTATTTT. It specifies CASSVSAGSGADTQYF.

The CDR3 DNA reads TGTGCCAGCAGCAGAGGGACAGAACCCAATTCACCCCTCCACTTT. This translates into CASSRGTEPNSPLHF. V is TRBV11-2 and J is TRBJ1-6; 7 bases fit TRBD1. The CDR3 consists of 15 residues. V was clipped by 5 bases and J by 7 bases; unmatched bases: 8. The germline CDR1 and CDR2 sequences are SGHAT and FQNNGV.

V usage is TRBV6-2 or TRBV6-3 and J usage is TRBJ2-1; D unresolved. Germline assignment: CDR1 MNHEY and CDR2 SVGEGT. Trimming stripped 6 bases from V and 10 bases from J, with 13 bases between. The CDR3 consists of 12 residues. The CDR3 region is CASRPRALEQFF. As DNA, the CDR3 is TGTGCCAGCAGGCCTCGAGCCTTAGAGCAGTTCTTC.

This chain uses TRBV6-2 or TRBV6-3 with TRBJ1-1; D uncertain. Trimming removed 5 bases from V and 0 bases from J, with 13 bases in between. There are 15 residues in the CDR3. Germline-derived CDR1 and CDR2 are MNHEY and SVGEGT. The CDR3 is CASSNLGSVNTEAFF. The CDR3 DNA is TGTGCCAGCAGTAACCTCGGTTCGGTGAACACTGAAGCTTTCTTT.

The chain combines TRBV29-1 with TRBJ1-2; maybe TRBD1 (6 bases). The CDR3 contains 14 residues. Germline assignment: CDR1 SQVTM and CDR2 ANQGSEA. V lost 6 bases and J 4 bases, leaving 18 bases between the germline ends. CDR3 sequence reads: CSVEGSGQPYGYTF. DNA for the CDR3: TGCAGCGTCGAGGGATCCGGACAGCCCTATGGCTACACCTTC.

The CDR3 sequence: CASRGDSDNSPLHF. CDR3 DNA: TGTGCCAGCAGAGGGGACAGCGATAATTCACCCCTCCACTTT. The genes are TRBV2 and TRBJ1-6, with 7 bases lining up with TRBD1. The CDR3 totals 14 residues. Germline-derived CDR1 and CDR2 are SNHLY and FYNNEI. The V gene end was trimmed by 6 bases and the J gene end by 5 bases; junction bases not matched to a gene: 4.

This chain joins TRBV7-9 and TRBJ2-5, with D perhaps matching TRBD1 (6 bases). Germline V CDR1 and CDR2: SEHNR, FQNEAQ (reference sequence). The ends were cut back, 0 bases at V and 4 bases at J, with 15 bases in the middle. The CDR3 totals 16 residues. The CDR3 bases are TGTGCCAGCAGCTTAGCGTTAACAGGGAGACGAGAGACCCAGTACTTC. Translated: CASSLALTGRRETQYF.

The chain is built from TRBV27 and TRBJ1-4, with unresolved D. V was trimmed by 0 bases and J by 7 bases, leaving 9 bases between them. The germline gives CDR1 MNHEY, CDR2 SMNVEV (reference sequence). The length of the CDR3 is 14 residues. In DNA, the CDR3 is TGTGCCAGCAGTTTATCGGGGAGCACTGAAAAACTGTTTTTT. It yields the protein CASSLSGSTEKLFF.

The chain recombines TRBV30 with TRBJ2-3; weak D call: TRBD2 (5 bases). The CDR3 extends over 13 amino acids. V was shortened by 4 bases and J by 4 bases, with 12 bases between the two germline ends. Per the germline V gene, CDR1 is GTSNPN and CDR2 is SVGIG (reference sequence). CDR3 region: CAWISGSADTQYF. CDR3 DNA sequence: TGTGCCTGGATTTCGGGAAGCGCAGATACGCAGTATTTT. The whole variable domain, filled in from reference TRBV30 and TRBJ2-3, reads SQTIHQWPATLVQPVGSPLSLECTVEGTSNPNLYWYRQAAGRGLQLLFYSVGIGQISSEVPQNLSASRPQDRQFILSSKKLLLSDSGFYLCAWISGSADTQYFGPGTRLTVL.

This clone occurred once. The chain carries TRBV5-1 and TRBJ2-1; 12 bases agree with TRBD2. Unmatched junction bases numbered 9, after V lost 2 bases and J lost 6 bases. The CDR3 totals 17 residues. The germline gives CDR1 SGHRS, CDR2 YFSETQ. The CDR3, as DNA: TGCGCCAGCAGCTTAGGCTACCTAGCGGGAGGGGGCAATGAGCAGTTCTTC. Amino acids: CASSLGYLAGGGNEQFF.

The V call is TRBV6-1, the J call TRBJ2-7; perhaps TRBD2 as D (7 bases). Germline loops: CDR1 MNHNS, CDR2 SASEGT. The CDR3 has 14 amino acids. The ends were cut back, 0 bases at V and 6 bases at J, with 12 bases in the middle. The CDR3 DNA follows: TGTGCCAGCAGTGAAGCGGGAGGGGGTCTCGAGCAGTACTTC. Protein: CASSEAGGGLEQYF.

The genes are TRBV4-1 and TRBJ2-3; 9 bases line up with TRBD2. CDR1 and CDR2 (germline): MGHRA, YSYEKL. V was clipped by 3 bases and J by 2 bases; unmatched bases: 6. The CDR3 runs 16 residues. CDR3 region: CASSQRAGGSTDTQYF. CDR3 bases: TGCGCCAGCAGCCAGAGAGCGGGGGGTTCCACAGATACGCAGTATTTT.

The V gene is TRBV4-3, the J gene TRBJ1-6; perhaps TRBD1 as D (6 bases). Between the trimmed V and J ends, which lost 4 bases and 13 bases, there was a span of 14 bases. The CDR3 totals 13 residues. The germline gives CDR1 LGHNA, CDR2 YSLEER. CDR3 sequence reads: CASSPQGFPPLHF. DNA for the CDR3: TGCGCCAGCAGCCCACAGGGATTCCCTCCCCTCCACTTT.

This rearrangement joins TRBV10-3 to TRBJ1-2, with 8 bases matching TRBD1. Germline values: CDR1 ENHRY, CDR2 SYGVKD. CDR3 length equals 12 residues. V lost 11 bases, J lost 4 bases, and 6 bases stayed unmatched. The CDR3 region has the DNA TGTGCCGGCGACAGGGGCGGCTATGGCTACACCTTC. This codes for CAGDRGGYGYTF.

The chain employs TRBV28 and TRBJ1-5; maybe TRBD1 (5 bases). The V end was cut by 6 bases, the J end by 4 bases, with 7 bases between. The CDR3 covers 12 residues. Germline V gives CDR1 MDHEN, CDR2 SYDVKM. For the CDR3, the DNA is TGTGCCAGCAGGGGGCCTAATCAGCCCCAGCATTTT. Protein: CASRGPNQPQHF.

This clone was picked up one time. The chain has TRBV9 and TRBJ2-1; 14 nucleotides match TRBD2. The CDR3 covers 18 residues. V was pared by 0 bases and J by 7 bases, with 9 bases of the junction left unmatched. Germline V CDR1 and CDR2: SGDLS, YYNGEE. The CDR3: CASSVGQWTSGRTNEQFF. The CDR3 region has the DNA TGTGCCAGCAGCGTAGGGCAGTGGACTAGCGGGAGGACGAATGAGCAGTTCTTC.

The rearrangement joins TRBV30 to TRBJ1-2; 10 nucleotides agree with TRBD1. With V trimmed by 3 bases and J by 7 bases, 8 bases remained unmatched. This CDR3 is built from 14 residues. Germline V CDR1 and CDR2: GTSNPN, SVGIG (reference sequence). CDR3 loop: CAWSDRGLSSGYTF. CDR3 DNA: TGTGCCTGGAGCGACAGGGGGCTATCTTCTGGCTACACCTTC. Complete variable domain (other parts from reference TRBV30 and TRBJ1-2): SQTIHQWPATLVQPVGSPLSLECTVEGTSNPNLYWYRQAAGRGLQLLFYSVGIGQISSEVPQNLSASRPQDRQFILSSKKLLLSDSGFYLCAWSDRGLSSGYTFGSGTRLTVV.

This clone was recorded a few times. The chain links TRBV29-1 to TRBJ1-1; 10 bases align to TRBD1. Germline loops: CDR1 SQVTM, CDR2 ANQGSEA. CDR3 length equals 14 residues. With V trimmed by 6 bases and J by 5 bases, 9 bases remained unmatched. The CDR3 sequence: CSVAGTGVGTEAFF. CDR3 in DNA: TGCAGCGTGGCCGGGACAGGGGTAGGGACTGAAGCTTTCTTT.